This TCR beta chain was captured by sequencing in a study of immune cell composition in non-small cell lung cancer. The data were produced by immunoSEQ multiplex PCR, yet TCRdb's version contains in-frame clones alone and is incomplete. Of around 2,600 clones listed, about 74% are singletons. DNA was extracted from unsorted cell suspensions stored frozen. Study-wide results and caveats: Tumour TCR-beta clonality was not significantly tied to smoking pack-years. Shared sequences between tumour-reactive and dominant in vivo clones were not proven.

J was trimmed by 0 bases and V by 0 bases; bases with no gene match: 8. CDR3 length: 18 residues. From germline, CDR1 is SEHNR and CDR2 FQNEAQ (reference sequence). This clone was counted once. The antigen remains undetermined. The rearrangement joins TRBV7-9 to TRBJ2-1; TRBD2 matches 7 bases. The sequencing sample was made of lung tumor tissue. The sequence came from a human donor with non-small cell lung cancer. CDR3 nucleotide sequence: TGTGCCAGCAGCTTAGCCCAATGGGGAGGGAGCTCCTACAATGAGCAGTTCTTC. This translates into CASSLAQWGGSSYNEQFF.